This record looks at one T cell receptor (beta chain) sequence and its context. This record belongs to a study of T cell changes during pregnancy in multiple sclerosis. In germline, CDR1 is MGHDK, CDR2 SYGVNS. CDR3 length: 18 residues. V gave up 0 bases and J gave up 10 bases, with 22 bases separating them. Sequencing was performed with immunoSEQ multiplex PCR; in TCRdb, only in-frame clones are kept and a portion is missing. The data show over 30,000 clones, 85% to 90% seen once. Sequenced here: CD8+ T cells from peripheral blood mononuclear cells, sampled in the third trimester of pregnancy. This TCR derives from a female donor with multiple sclerosis, enrolled in a pregnancy study. This chain joins TRBV25-1 and TRBJ1-6; possibly TRBD1 for D (6 bases). CDR3 protein: CASSEYFRASGGESPLHF. CDR3 DNA: TGTGCCAGCAGTGAATATTTTCGTGCTTCGGGGGGCGAGTCACCCCTCCACTTT.